Sequencing of this T cell receptor beta chain was carried out in a study of T cells in Graves' hyperthyroidism and ophthalmopathy. Findings of the study overall: Blood samples included most of the expanded thyroid clonotypes exceeding 0.001.

CDR1 and CDR2 from the germline V gene are KGHSH and LQKENI. CDR3 length: 14 amino acids. Clinical symptoms, serum thyroxine and TRAb, thyroid ultrasound and orbital computed tomography together formed the diagnostic basis. TCR beta CDR3 regions were amplified from RNA transcripts. The HTBI primer set was used in a first-round RT-PCR of the TCR CDR3. Each CDR3 protein gets one entry after TCRdb re-called the multiplex PCR reads with MiXCR. The data hold some 270,000 distinct CDR3 sequences, with about 24% observed a single time. About this clonotype: Its antigen is not known. A much larger clone sits a single nucleotide away, making a read error possible.

The sample taken for sequencing was blood. The receptor's source is a middle-aged woman with Graves' ophthalmopathy. V gene TRBV18 combines with J gene TRBJ2-5, with D unresolved. In DNA, the CDR3 is TGTGCCAGCTCACCAATGGGTCTCCAAGAGACCCCGTACTTC. This encodes CASSPMGLQETPYF.